The T cell receptor (beta chain) described here comes from a study of tissue T cells after allogeneic stem cell transplantation. For the study at large: Patients with graft-versus-host disease had grafts: several unmodified, three CD34-selected and T-cell-depleted. Five GVHD patients had recipient-origin PBMCs collected before transplant.

Assay: immunoSEQ multiplex PCR; the TCRdb copy retains only in-frame clones and omits some. The table lists tens of thousands of clones, roughly 90% of them singletons. As to this clone: Its antigen remains unidentified.

Overall study results and limits: TCR repertoires tracked anatomic similarity, regardless of disease or transplant status.

V lost 2 bases, J lost 2 bases, and 6 bases lay in between. This CDR3 is built from 13 residues. Looked up from germline, CDR1 is MDHEN and CDR2 is SYDVKM. The material sequenced was blood, taken before transplantation. The sequence came from a woman aged 35 to 70 who later had graft-versus-host disease after an allogeneic stem cell transplant. The rearrangement joins TRBV28 to TRBJ1-2; no reliable D call. The CDR3 DNA is TGTGCCAGCAGTTTAAGGCAGAACTATGGCTACACCTTC. This gives the protein CASSLRQNYGYTF.